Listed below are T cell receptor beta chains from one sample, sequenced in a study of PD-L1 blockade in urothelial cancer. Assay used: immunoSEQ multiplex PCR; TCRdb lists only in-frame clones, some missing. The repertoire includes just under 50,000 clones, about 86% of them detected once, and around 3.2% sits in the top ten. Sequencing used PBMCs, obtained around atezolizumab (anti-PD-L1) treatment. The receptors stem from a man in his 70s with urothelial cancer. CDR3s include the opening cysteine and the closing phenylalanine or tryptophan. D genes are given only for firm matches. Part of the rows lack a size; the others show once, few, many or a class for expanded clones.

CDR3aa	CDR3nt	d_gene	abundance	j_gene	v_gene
CASSEGRNRGNEQFF	TGTGCCAGCAGTGAAGGTCGGAACAGGGGGAATGAGCAGTTCTTC	TRBD1	-	TRBJ2-1	TRBV6-1
CASSQDLTVYGYTF	TGCGCCAGCAGCCAAGATTTAACAGTCTATGGCTACACCTTC	-	-	TRBJ1-2	TRBV4-3
CAWSGGLAGADNEQFF	TGTGCCTGGAGTGGGGGTCTGGCGGGAGCTGACAATGAGCAGTTCTTC	TRBD2	-	TRBJ2-1	TRBV30
CASTISGHDSGNTIYF	TGTGCCAGTACCATCTCTGGGCACGACTCTGGAAACACCATATATTTT	-	few	TRBJ1-3	TRBV19
CASSRPSAGVNEQFF	TGTGCCAGCTCACGCCCATCCGCGGGGGTCAATGAGCAGTTCTTC	TRBD2	-	TRBJ2-1	TRBV18
CATSRARSGQNYNEQFF	TGTGCCACCAGCAGAGCTCGCTCGGGACAGAACTACAATGAGCAGTTCTTC	TRBD1	once	TRBJ2-1	TRBV15
CASRLSGTGWSQYF	TGTGCCAGCAGACTTTCCGGGACAGGGTGGTCCCAGTACTTC	TRBD1	-	TRBJ2-5	TRBV27
CASSRRDSLATSNYGYTF	TGCGCCAGCAGCCGTAGGGACAGCCTTGCGACGAGTAACTATGGCTACACCTTC	TRBD1	-	TRBJ1-2	TRBV5-1
CASSQVGTGGNQPQHF	TGCGCCAGCAGCCAAGTGGGGACAGGCGGCAATCAGCCCCAGCATTTT	TRBD1	-	TRBJ1-5	TRBV4-1
CASSLKGDTEAFF	TGTGCCAGCAGCTTAAAGGGAGACACTGAAGCTTTCTTT	-	-	TRBJ1-1	TRBV7-3
CASSYRAGGTSSF	TGTGCCAGCAGTTACAGGGCAGGGGGCACCTCCTCCTTC	TRBD1	-	TRBJ1-2	TRBV6-5
CASSSVWAGEGDTQYF	TGTGCCAGCAGTTCGGTTTGGGCGGGAGAGGGAGATACGCAGTATTTT	TRBD2	-	TRBJ2-3	TRBV28
CASRSGTVYEQYF	TGTGCCAGCAGGTCCGGGACAGTCTACGAGCAGTACTTC	TRBD1	-	TRBJ2-7	TRBV7-2
CASSSGPRTGVEQYF	TGCGCCAGCAGCTCTGGCCCCCGGACAGGGGTCGAGCAGTACTTC	TRBD1	-	TRBJ2-7	TRBV5-1
CASSIMGAGYTF	TGTGCCAGTAGTATCATGGGGGCCGGCTACACCTTC	-	-	TRBJ1-2	TRBV19
CASSRRDREIGDTQYF	TGTGCCAGCAGCCGACGGGACAGAGAAATTGGGGATACGCAGTATTTT	TRBD1	-	TRBJ2-3	TRBV7-9
CASSQDPYEGYEQYF	TGCGCCAGCAGCCAAGACCCCTATGAGGGCTACGAGCAGTACTTC	-	once	TRBJ2-7	TRBV4-3
CANTPGQGNTEAFF	TGTGCCAACACACCCGGACAGGGGAACACTGAAGCTTTCTTT	TRBD1	once	TRBJ1-1	TRBV6-1
CASSQEGTGHLSPLHF	TGTGCCAGCAGCCAAGAAGGAACGGGACACCTTTCACCCCTCCACTTT	-	-	TRBJ1-6	TRBV14
CASSQDRGNEQYF	TGTGCCAGTAGTCAGGACAGGGGCAACGAGCAGTACTTC	TRBD1	-	TRBJ2-7	TRBV19
CVRRRQQVWGEAFF	TGTGTCAGAAGACGACAACAGGTCTGGGGTGAAGCTTTCTTT	-	-	TRBJ1-1	TRBV7-5
CAIKDRLNHNEQFF	TGTGCCATCAAGGACAGGCTGAACCACAATGAGCAGTTCTTC	TRBD1	-	TRBJ2-1	TRBV10-3
CASQSGTGLLLGTEAFF	TGTGCCTCCCAGTCGGGGACAGGGTTACTCTTGGGCACTGAAGCTTTCTTT	TRBD1	few	TRBJ1-1	TRBV19
CASSFDRGLVGYTF	TGTGCCAGCAGCTTCGACAGGGGGCTGGTTGGCTACACCTTC	TRBD1	once	TRBJ1-2	TRBV7-9
CASRVHQSYEQYF	TGTGCCAGCAGGGTTCATCAGTCCTACGAGCAGTACTTC	-	-	TRBJ2-7	TRBV6-5
CASSLVVQFQAFF	TGTGCCAGCAGCTTAGTGGTGCAGTTCCAAGCTTTCTTT	-	-	TRBJ1-1	TRBV11-2
CASSVAGSHTGELFF	TGTGCCAGCAGCGTAGCCGGGTCTCACACCGGGGAGCTGTTTTTT	-	-	TRBJ2-2	TRBV9
CSVDSGDTYEQYF	TGCAGCGTTGACTCAGGGGACACCTACGAGCAGTACTTC	-	-	TRBJ2-7	TRBV29-1
CASSLAGAKTEAFF	TGTGCCAGCAGCTTAGCTGGGGCCAAGACTGAAGCTTTCTTT	-	-	TRBJ1-1	TRBV11-1